The sequence of this T cell receptor (beta chain) was determined in a study of blood T cell repertoires in COVID-19. Study overall: The United States, Italy and Spain supplied acute and convalescent COVID-19 samples. PBMCs, B-cell-depleted T cells, or T cells were the source of the cDNA or gDNA that made up the material.

Some clones are missing from TCRdb's copy, which holds only in-frame ones; the method was immunoSEQ multiplex PCR. The sample includes some 510,000 clones, around 89% seen only once; the top ten take about 1.7%. Clinical history reported by participants formed the basis on which cohorts were assigned. J was trimmed by 7 bases and V by 2 bases; bases with no gene match: 7. This CDR3 spans 14 amino acids. The germline V gene encodes CDR1 MNHEY and CDR2 SVGAGI. The source material was PBMCs or T cells enriched from blood (not recorded which). V gene TRBV6-5 combines with J gene TRBJ2-7, with 8 bases fitting TRBD1. This sequence originates from a woman aged 40 to 50 who had recovered from COVID-19. The CDR3 nucleotides are TGTGCCAGCAGTTACGGTCAGGGGGCGGGAGAGCAGTACTTC. Protein sequence: CASSYGQGAGEQYF.